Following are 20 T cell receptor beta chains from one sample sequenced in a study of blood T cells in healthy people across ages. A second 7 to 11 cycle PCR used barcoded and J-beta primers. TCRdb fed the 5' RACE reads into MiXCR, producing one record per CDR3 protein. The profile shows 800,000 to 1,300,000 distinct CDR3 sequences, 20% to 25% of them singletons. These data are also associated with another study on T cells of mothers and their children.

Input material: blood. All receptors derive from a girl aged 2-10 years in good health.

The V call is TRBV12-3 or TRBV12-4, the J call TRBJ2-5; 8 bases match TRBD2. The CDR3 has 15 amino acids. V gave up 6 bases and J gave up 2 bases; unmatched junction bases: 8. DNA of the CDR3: TGTGCCAGCAGGTGGGGCGGGGGGCCTCAAGAGACCCAGTACTTC. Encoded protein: CASRWGGGPQETQYF.

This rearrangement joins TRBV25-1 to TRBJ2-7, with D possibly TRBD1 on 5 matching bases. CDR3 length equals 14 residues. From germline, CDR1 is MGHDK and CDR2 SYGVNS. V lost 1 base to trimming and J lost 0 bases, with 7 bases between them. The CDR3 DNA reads TGTGCCAGCAGTGAATGGGGCGGCTCCTACGAGCAGTACTTC. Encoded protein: CASSEWGGSYEQYF.

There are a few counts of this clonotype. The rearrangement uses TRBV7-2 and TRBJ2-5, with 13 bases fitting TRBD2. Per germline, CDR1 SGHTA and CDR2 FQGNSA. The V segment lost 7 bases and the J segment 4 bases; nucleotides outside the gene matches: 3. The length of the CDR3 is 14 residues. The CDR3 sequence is CASKRLAGGETQYF. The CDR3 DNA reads TGTGCCAGCAAGAGACTAGCGGGGGGAGAGACCCAGTACTTC.

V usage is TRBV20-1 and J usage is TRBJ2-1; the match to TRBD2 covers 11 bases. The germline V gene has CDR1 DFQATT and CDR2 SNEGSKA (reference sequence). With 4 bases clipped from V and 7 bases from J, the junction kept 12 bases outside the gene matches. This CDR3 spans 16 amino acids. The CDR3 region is CSATLLAGGPQNEQFF. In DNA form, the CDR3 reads TGCAGTGCTACCCTCCTAGCGGGGGGTCCTCAAAATGAGCAGTTCTTC.

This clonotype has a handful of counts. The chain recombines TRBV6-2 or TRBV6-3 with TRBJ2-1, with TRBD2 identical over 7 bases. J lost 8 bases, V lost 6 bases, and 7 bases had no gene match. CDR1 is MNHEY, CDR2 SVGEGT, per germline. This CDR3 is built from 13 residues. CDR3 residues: CASRELASDEQFF. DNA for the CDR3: TGTGCCAGCAGAGAACTAGCGTCGGATGAGCAGTTCTTC.

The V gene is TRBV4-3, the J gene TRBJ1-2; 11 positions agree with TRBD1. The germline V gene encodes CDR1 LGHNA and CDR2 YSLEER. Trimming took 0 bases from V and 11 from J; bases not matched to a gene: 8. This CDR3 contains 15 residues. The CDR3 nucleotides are TGCGCCAGCAGCCAAGACGGGGAGGGGACAGGGGGATACACCTTC. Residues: CASSQDGEGTGGYTF.

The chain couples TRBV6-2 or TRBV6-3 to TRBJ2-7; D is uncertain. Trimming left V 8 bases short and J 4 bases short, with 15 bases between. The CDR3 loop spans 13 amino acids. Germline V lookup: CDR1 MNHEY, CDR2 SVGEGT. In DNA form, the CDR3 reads TGTGCCAGCCGACTGGAGAGGAATTACGAGCAGTACTTC. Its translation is CASRLERNYEQYF.

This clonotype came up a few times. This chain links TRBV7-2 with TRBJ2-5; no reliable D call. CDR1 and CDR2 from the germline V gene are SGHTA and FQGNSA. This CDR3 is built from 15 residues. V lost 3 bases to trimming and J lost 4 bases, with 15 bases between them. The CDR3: CASSFFPSVGETQYF. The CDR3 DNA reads TGTGCCAGCAGCTTCTTTCCCTCTGTTGGAGAGACCCAGTACTTC.

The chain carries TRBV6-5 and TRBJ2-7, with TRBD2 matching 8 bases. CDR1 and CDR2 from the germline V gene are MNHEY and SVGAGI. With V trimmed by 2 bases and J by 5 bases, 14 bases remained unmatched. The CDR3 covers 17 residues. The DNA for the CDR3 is TGTGCCAGCAGTTACGTGCAGGGTCAGCGGGAGATCGACGAGCAGTACTTC. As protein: CASSYVQGQREIDEQYF.

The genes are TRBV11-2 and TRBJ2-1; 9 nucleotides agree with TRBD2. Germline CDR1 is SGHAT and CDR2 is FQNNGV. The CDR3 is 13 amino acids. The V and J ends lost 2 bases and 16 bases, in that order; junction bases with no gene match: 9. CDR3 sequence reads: CASSLQVAGAIFF. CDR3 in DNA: TGTGCCAGCAGCTTACAGGTAGCGGGAGCCATTTTCTTC.

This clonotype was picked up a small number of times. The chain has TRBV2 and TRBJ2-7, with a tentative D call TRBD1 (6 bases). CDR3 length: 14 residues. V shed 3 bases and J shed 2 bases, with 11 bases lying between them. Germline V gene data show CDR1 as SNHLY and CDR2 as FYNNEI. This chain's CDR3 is CASSEPGTPYEQYF. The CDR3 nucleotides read TGTGCCAGCAGTGAGCCGGGGACACCCTACGAGCAGTACTTC.

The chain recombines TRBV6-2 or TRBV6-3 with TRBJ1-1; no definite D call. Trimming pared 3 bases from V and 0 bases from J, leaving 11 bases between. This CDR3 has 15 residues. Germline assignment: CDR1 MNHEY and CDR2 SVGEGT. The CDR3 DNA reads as TGTGCCAGCAGTTATGTAGCAGCGTTGAACACTGAAGCTTTCTTT. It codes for CASSYVAALNTEAFF.

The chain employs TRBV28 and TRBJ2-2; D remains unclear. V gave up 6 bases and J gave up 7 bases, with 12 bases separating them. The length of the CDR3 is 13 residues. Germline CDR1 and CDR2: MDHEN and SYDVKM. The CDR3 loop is CASSGLVNGELFF. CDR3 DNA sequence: TGTGCCAGCAGCGGATTAGTGAACGGGGAGCTGTTTTTT.

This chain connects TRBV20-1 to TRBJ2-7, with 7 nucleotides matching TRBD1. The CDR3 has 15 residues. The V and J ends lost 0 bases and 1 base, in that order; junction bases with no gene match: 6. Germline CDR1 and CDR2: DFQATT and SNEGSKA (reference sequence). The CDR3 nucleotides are TGCAGTGCTAGAGACATTAGGGACAGTTCCTACGAGCAGTACTTC. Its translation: CSARDIRDSSYEQYF.

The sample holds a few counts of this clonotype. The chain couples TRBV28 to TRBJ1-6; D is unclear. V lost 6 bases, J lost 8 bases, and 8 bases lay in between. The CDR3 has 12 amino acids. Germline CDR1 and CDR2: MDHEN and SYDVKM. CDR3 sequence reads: CASSPGYSPLHF. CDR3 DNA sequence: TGTGCCAGCAGCCCGGGGTATTCACCCCTCCACTTT.

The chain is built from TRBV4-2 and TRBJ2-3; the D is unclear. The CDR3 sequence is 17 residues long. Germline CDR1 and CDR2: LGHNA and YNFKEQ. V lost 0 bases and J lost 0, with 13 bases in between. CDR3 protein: CASSQEALQKSTDTQYF. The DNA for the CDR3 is TGTGCCAGCAGCCAAGAGGCCCTGCAAAAAAGCACAGATACGCAGTATTTT.

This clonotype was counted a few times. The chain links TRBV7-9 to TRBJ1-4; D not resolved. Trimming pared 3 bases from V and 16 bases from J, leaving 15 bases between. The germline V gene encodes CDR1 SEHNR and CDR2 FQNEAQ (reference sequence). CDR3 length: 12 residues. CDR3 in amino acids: CASSLAAHEPFF. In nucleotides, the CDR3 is TGTGCCAGCAGCTTGGCAGCTCATGAGCCGTTTTTT. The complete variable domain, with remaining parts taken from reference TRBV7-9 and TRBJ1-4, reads DTGVSQNPRHKITKRGQNVTFRCDPISEHNRLYWYRQTLGQGPEFLTYFQNEAQLEKSRLLSDRFSAERPKGSFSTLEIQRTEQGDSAMYLCASSLAAHEPFFGSGTQLSVL.

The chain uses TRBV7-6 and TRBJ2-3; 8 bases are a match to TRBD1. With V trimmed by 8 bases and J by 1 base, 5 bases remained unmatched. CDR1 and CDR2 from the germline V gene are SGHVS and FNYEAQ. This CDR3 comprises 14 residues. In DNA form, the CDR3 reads TGTGCCAGCGGAGCAGGGGGCGGCACAGATACGCAGTATTTT. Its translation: CASGAGGGTDTQYF. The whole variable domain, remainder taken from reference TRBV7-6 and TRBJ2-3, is GAGVSQSPRYKVTKRGQDVALRCDPISGHVSLYWYRQALGQGPEFLTYFNYEAQQDKSGLPNDRFSAERPEGSISTLTIQRTEQRDSAMYRCASGAGGGTDTQYFGPGTRLTVL.

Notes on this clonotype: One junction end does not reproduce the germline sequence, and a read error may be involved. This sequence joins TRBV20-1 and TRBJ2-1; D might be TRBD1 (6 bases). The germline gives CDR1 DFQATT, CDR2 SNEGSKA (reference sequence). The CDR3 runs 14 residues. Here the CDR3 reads CSARLHTGYNEQFF. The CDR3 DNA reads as TGTAGTGCTAGACTACATACAGGGTACAATGAGCAGTTCTTC.

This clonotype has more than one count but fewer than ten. The CDR3 DNA reads as TGTGCCAGCAGCTCAGGGGTACCGTGGGAGGCTCCCCAGCATTTT. This codes for CASSSGVPWEAPQHF. The V and J genes are TRBV7-9 and TRBJ1-5; D perhaps matches TRBD1 (6 bases). V lost 4 bases, J lost 10 bases, and 20 bases lay in between. In germline, CDR1 is SEHNR, CDR2 FQNEAQ (reference sequence). The CDR3 runs 15 residues.